Below, 18 T cell receptor beta chains from the same sample are listed, as sequenced in a study of OX40 agonist ivuxolimab in advanced cancers. The protocol was immunoSEQ multiplex PCR, while the TCRdb copy is restricted to in-frame clones and leaves out a portion. The sample lists fewer than 90,000 clones; about nine tenths were seen once. The sequenced sample was CD4+ or CD8+ T cells sorted from blood, obtained in a trial of the OX40 agonist ivuxolimab. The origin of the receptors is an adult with an advanced solid tumor such as melanoma, head and neck, liver or kidney cancer.

The rearrangement joins TRBV5-1 to TRBJ1-4, with 11 positions matching TRBD1. This CDR3 is 15 amino acids long. V shed 3 bases and J 8 bases; nucleotides not matched to a gene: 6. Germline V lookup: CDR1 SGHRS, CDR2 YFSETQ. CDR3 sequence reads: CASSSGTGGGEKLFF. In DNA form, the CDR3 reads TGCGCCAGCAGCTCCGGGACAGGGGGAGGGGAAAAACTGTTTTTT.

The rearrangement uses TRBV10-2 and TRBJ2-7; D assignment may be TRBD1 or TRBD2 (5 bases each). The CDR3 is 15 amino acids. Between the trimmed V and J ends, which lost 9 bases and 5 bases, there was a span of 23 bases. The germline V gene has CDR1 WSHSY and CDR2 SAAADI. The DNA for the CDR3 is TGCGCCAGTATGCCCGAGGGACGGGGTGTACACGAGCAGTACTTC. Protein: CASMPEGRGVHEQYF.

This chain links TRBV14 with TRBJ2-1; weak D call: TRBD2 (6 bases). The CDR3 length is 17 residues. The germline V gene encodes CDR1 SGHDN and CDR2 FVKESK. V lost 6 bases to trimming and J lost 0 bases, with 18 bases between them. The CDR3 here is CASRPLRDVSSYNEQFF. The DNA of the CDR3 is TGTGCCAGCAGACCCCTGCGGGACGTAAGCTCCTACAATGAGCAGTTCTTC.

The chain combines TRBV19 with TRBJ1-5, with 10 bases that match TRBD1. The germline V gene encodes CDR1 LNHDA and CDR2 SQIVND (reference sequence). The CDR3 contains 17 residues. The junction had 12 bases not matched to a gene; V was cut back by 5 bases and J by 5 bases. CDR3 in amino acids: CASSPTAGTGAYQPQHF. CDR3 coding DNA: TGTGCCAGTAGTCCCACCGCCGGGACAGGGGCATATCAGCCCCAGCATTTT. Based on the CDR3 plus reference TRBV19 and TRBJ1-5, the full variable domain is DGGITQSPKYLFRKEGQNVTLSCEQNLNHDAMYWYRQDPGQGLRLIYYSQIVNDFQKGDIAEGYSVSREKKESFPLTVTSAQKNPTAFYLCASSPTAGTGAYQPQHFGDGTRLSIL.

This chain links TRBV28 with TRBJ2-1; D is possibly TRBD1 or TRBD2 (6 bases each). V lost 5 bases and J 2 bases, leaving 16 bases between the germline ends. There are 16 residues in the CDR3. Germline CDR1 is MDHEN and CDR2 is SYDVKM. The CDR3 region is CASSRGGYWAYNEQFF. The CDR3 DNA is TGTGCCAGCAGTAGAGGGGGGTATTGGGCCTACAATGAGCAGTTCTTC.

The chain couples TRBV6-1 to TRBJ2-7, with D maybe TRBD1 (8 bases). The V end was cut by 6 bases, the J end by 3 bases, with 18 bases between. Germline V gene data show CDR1 as MNHNS and CDR2 as SASEGT. This CDR3 has 15 amino acids. CDR3 amino acids: CASRSNRGGDYEQYF. For the CDR3, the DNA is TGTGCCAGCAGGAGTAACAGGGGGGGGGACTACGAGCAGTACTTC.

V usage is TRBV5-8 and J usage is TRBJ1-1, with no clear D. CDR1 and CDR2 from the germline V gene are SGHTS and YDEGEE. Between the trimmed V and J ends, which lost 4 bases and 5 bases, there was a span of 6 bases. This CDR3 is 11 amino acids long. The CDR3 sequence: CASSLRTEAFF. The CDR3 coding sequence is TGTGCCAGCAGCCTCCGGACTGAAGCTTTCTTT.

The chain couples TRBV5-4 to TRBJ2-7; D ambiguous. Trimming took off 4 bases at V and 0 bases at J, with 11 bases between the two ends. The CDR3 consists of 14 residues. Germline V gene sequence: CDR1 SGHNT, CDR2 YYREEE (reference sequence). The CDR3 DNA reads as TGTGCCAGCAGCCCGGACGGTACCTCCTACGAGCAGTACTTC. It encodes CASSPDGTSYEQYF.

V usage is TRBV7-8 and J usage is TRBJ2-3, with D possibly matching TRBD2 (5 bases). The germline CDR1 and CDR2 sequences are SGHVS and FQNEAQ. V dropped 5 bases and J dropped 7 bases, with 13 bases sitting between them. CDR3 length: 13 residues. DNA for the CDR3: TGTGCCAGCAGCCAGGACTTGGCGCATACGCAGTATTTT. It specifies CASSQDLAHTQYF. The full variable domain, its missing parts supplied by reference TRBV7-8 and TRBJ2-3, is GAGVSQSPRYKVAKRGQDVALRCDPISGHVSLFWYQQALGQGPEFLTYFQNEAQLDKSGLPSDRFFAERPEGSVSTLKIQRTQQEDSAVYLCASSQDLAHTQYFGPGTRLTVL.

The V call is TRBV5-8, the J call TRBJ2-1, with 16 bases that match TRBD2. CDR3 length: 16 amino acids. CDR1 SGHTS and CDR2 YDEGEE come from the germline V gene. The V segment lost 4 bases and the J segment 10 bases; nucleotides outside the gene matches: 8. The CDR3 is CASSGGTSGGGEEQFF. The CDR3 nucleotides are TGTGCCAGCAGCGGCGGGACTAGCGGGGGGGGAGAAGAGCAGTTCTTC.

This chain connects TRBV10-1 to TRBJ2-3, with D possibly being TRBD1 (6 bases). Germline CDR1 is WNHNN and CDR2 is SYGVQD (reference sequence). The CDR3 spans 16 residues. The ends were cut back, 1 base at V and 2 bases at J, with 13 bases in the middle. The CDR3 sequence: CASSEWQGPSTDTQYF. In DNA form, the CDR3 reads TGCGCCAGCAGTGAGTGGCAGGGGCCCTCCACAGATACGCAGTATTTT.

This chain links TRBV2 with TRBJ2-3; no clear D. Trimming removed 2 bases from V and 0 bases from J, with 9 bases in between. This CDR3 spans 15 amino acids. Germline CDR1 reads SNHLY; CDR2 reads FYNNEI. CDR3 in amino acids: CASSEQRTSTDTQYF. CDR3 bases: TGTGCCAGCAGTGAACAGAGAACTAGCACAGATACGCAGTATTTT.

This clone was seen a few times. The chain combines TRBV9 with TRBJ1-5; 9 bases are shared with TRBD1. The trim removed 3 bases at V and 10 bases at J, leaving 8 bases unmatched. CDR1 SGDLS and CDR2 YYNGEE come from the germline V gene. The CDR3 covers 14 residues. The CDR3 region is CASSDGTGTQPQHF. The CDR3 bases are TGTGCCAGCAGCGACGGGACAGGGACTCAACCCCAGCATTTT. The entire variable domain, with the rest obtained from reference TRBV9 and TRBJ1-5, is as follows: DSGVTQTPKHLITATGQRVTLRCSPRSGDLSVYWYQQSLDQGLQFLIQYYNGEERAKGNILERFSAQQFPDLHSELNLSSLELGDSALYFCASSDGTGTQPQHFGDGTRLSIL.

The rearrangement joins TRBV6-5 to TRBJ2-7, with D possibly being TRBD1 (6 bases). The V gene's germline CDR1 is MNHEY and CDR2 SVGAGI. With 4 bases removed from V and 4 bases from J, the gap between germline ends came to 8 bases. CDR3 length equals 12 residues. The DNA for the CDR3 is TGTGCCAGCAGTTCACAGGGTTACGAGCAGTACTTC. Its translation is CASSSQGYEQYF.

The rearrangement joins TRBV10-3 to TRBJ1-1, with a possible D match to TRBD1 (6 bases). CDR1 is ENHRY and CDR2 is SYGVKD in the germline V gene. The V end lost 5 bases, the J end lost 1 base, and 8 bases lay between the germline ends. The CDR3 has 13 amino acids. The CDR3 DNA reads TGTGCCATCAGTCAGGGGCCGAACACTGAAGCTTTCTTT. This codes for CAISQGPNTEAFF.

CDR3 protein: CASSLEVRGAGGYTF. DNA for the CDR3: TGTGCCAGCAGCTTAGAGGTCAGGGGTGCTGGGGGCTACACCTTC. The chain links TRBV7-6 to TRBJ1-2, with a weak D call TRBD1 (6 bases). The CDR3 is 15 amino acids. Germline CDR1 SGHVS, CDR2 FNYEAQ. The V end lost 1 base, the J end lost 8 bases, and 17 bases lay between the germline ends.

CDR3 sequence reads: CASSLGSLAGAKNIQYF. In DNA form, the CDR3 reads TGTGCCAGCAGCTTAGGGAGTTTAGCGGGAGCCAAAAACATTCAGTACTTC. The chain recombines TRBV7-9 with TRBJ2-4; TRBD2 matches 7 bases. CDR1 and CDR2 from the germline V gene are SEHNR and FQNEAQ (reference sequence). Trimming removed 1 base from V and 0 bases from J; junction bases left unmatched: 6. The CDR3 covers 17 residues.

This sequence joins TRBV5-4 and TRBJ2-1; TRBD1 agrees at 8 bases. V lost 0 bases, J lost 4 bases, and 3 bases stayed unmatched. CDR1 is SGHNT, CDR2 YYREEE, per germline (reference sequence). The CDR3 sequence is 15 residues long. The CDR3 region has the DNA TGTGCCAGCAGCTTGGGCAGGGGGCAATACAATGAGCAGTTCTTC. It codes for CASSLGRGQYNEQFF.